The 31 T cell receptor beta chains below were found in one sample sequenced in a study of cytomegalovirus exposure and HLA in healthy donors. With 60 Vbeta and 13 Jbeta primers, the PCR was carried out. Profiled with immunoSEQ multiplex PCR; TCRdb holds only in-frame clones, not every one. Here the sample spans around 92,000 clones, about 70% being singletons. Material: PBMCs. The receptors shown here come from a woman in her sixties or seventies in good health and CMV-seropositive.

A few counts support this clone. V gene TRBV2 combines with J gene TRBJ2-7, with D possibly TRBD1 on 6 matching bases. The CDR3 has 13 amino acids. V lost 5 bases to trimming and J lost 7 bases, with 15 bases between them. Germline V CDR1 and CDR2: SNHLY, FYNNEI. The CDR3 DNA is TGTGCCAGCAGTTCCTGGGACACGGGGGAGCAGTACTTC. Its translation: CASSSWDTGEQYF.

This sequence joins TRBV19 and TRBJ1-5; D possibly corresponds to TRBD1 (6 bases). The CDR3 is 16 residues long. CDR1 and CDR2 from the germline V gene are LNHDA and SQIVND (reference sequence). The V and J ends lost 3 bases and 7 bases respectively, with 19 bases between them. The CDR3 DNA reads TGTGCCAGTAGTATGTTGGGGGGGCGTACAGAACAGCCCCAGCATTTT. Translated, it gives CASSMLGGRTEQPQHF.

The rearrangement links TRBV4-1 to TRBJ1-2; D uncertain. CDR3 size: 15 residues. Between the trimmed V and J ends, which lost 0 bases and 4 bases, there was a span of 12 bases. Germline CDR1 reads MGHRA; CDR2 reads YSYEKL. CDR3 bases: TGCGCCAGCAGCCAAGAACGCGGGGTGGGCTATGGCTACACCTTC. Protein sequence: CASSQERGVGYGYTF.

The chain couples TRBV6-5 to TRBJ1-2, with D uncertain. The germline V gene encodes CDR1 MNHEY and CDR2 SVGAGI. The CDR3 contains 14 residues. The V end was cut by 5 bases, the J end by 8 bases, with 18 bases between. The CDR3 loop is CASSAITGRGGYTF. As DNA, the CDR3 is TGTGCCAGCAGTGCCATCACCGGTCGAGGGGGCTACACCTTC.

The J gene is TRBJ1-4, the V gene TRBV11-2, with D unclear. CDR1 and CDR2 from the germline V gene are SGHAT and FQNNGV. V gave up 5 bases and J gave up 5 bases, with 12 bases separating them. The CDR3 extends over 14 amino acids. Written as DNA, the CDR3 is TGTGCCAGCAGCCTGGCGGGCTCGAATGAAAAACTGTTTTTT. The encoded protein is CASSLAGSNEKLFF. Together with reference TRBV11-2 and TRBJ1-4, the CDR3 gives the full variable domain: EAGVAQSPRYKIIEKRQSVAFWCNPISGHATLYWYQQILGQGPKLLIQFQNNGVVDDSQLPKDRFSAERLKGVDSTLKIQPAKLEDSAVYLCASSLAGSNEKLFFGSGTQLSVL.

V gene TRBV4-2 combines with J gene TRBJ2-4, with D possibly TRBD2 on 6 matching bases. The CDR3 has 17 residues. Germline loops: CDR1 LGHNA, CDR2 YNFKEQ. V was trimmed by 3 bases and J by 1 base, leaving 16 bases between them. This CDR3 is CASSQEMGRGAKNIQYF. CDR3 sequence (DNA): TGTGCCAGCAGCCAGGAGATGGGCCGGGGGGCCAAAAACATTCAGTACTTC.

The chain joins TRBV2 to TRBJ2-5; tentative D call: TRBD2 (6 bases). The germline V and J ends were trimmed by 8 bases and 4 bases, with 17 bases remaining between them. Germline V CDR1 and CDR2: SNHLY, FYNNEI. The CDR3 runs 14 residues. The DNA for the CDR3 is TGTGCCAGCGGGAGGAGGGCAGGTTCAGAGACCCAGTACTTC. Its translation: CASGRRAGSETQYF. The full variable domain, in which reference TRBV2 and TRBJ2-5 provide the parts outside the CDR3, is EPEVTQTPSHQVTQMGQEVILRCVPISNHLYFYWYRQILGQKVEFLVSFYNNEISEKSEIFDDQFSVERPDGSNFTLKIRSTKLEDSAMYFCASGRRAGSETQYFGPGTRLLVL.

The gene calls are TRBV13 and TRBJ2-5, with 12 bases matching TRBD2. The J segment lost 1 base and the V segment lost 3 bases, leaving 6 bases of the junction unmatched. Germline-derived CDR1 and CDR2 are PRHDT and FYEKMQ (reference sequence). This CDR3 is 17 amino acids long. The DNA for the CDR3 is TGTGCCAGCAGCTTTGTTGGACTAGCGGGGATCCAAGAGACCCAGTACTTC. Its protein is CASSFVGLAGIQETQYF.

The table lists this clone with a few counts. This same CDR3 is encoded by further DNA sequences in the sample. The chain uses TRBV7-9 and TRBJ1-3, with a possible D match to TRBD1 (5 bases). CDR1 SEHNR and CDR2 FQNEAQ come from the germline V gene (reference sequence). The V and J ends lost 5 bases and 0 bases respectively, with 11 bases between them. This CDR3 region has 15 residues. The CDR3 bases are TGTGCCAGCAGCCCCGGGGGTAGCTCTGGAAACACCATATATTTT. The encoded protein is CASSPGGSSGNTIYF.

V gene TRBV5-1 combines with J gene TRBJ2-3; 8 bases match TRBD2. CDR3 size: 14 residues. CDR1 and CDR2 from the germline V gene are SGHRS and YFSETQ. The V and J ends lost 4 bases and 3 bases, in that order; junction bases with no gene match: 4. The CDR3 nucleotides are TGCGCCAGCAGCACGGGGGGGGGTACAGATACGCAGTATTTT. It translates to CASSTGGGTDTQYF.

The rearrangement uses TRBV9 and TRBJ2-7, with TRBD1 matching 11 bases. The V gene end was trimmed by 4 bases and the J gene end by 3 bases; junction bases not matched to a gene: 9. CDR3 length equals 16 residues. CDR1 and CDR2 (germline): SGDLS, YYNGEE. The CDR3 DNA follows: TGTGCCAGCAGCAGATCGGGGACAGGGGGAAACTACGAGCAGTACTTC. It translates to CASSRSGTGGNYEQYF. The whole variable domain, remainder taken from reference TRBV9 and TRBJ2-7, is DSGVTQTPKHLITATGQRVTLRCSPRSGDLSVYWYQQSLDQGLQFLIQYYNGEERAKGNILERFSAQQFPDLHSELNLSSLELGDSALYFCASSRSGTGGNYEQYFGPGTRLTVT.

CDR3 in DNA: TGTGCCAGCAGTTACGAGCTAGCTACAGATACGCAGTATTTT. This translates into CASSYELATDTQYF. V is TRBV6-5 and J is TRBJ2-3, with D perhaps TRBD2 (5 bases). Germline V gene sequence: CDR1 MNHEY, CDR2 SVGAGI. The CDR3 length is 14 residues. V dropped 2 bases and J dropped 3 bases, with 9 bases sitting between them.

The chain has TRBV9 and TRBJ2-1; D not resolved. Trimming took 0 bases from V and 5 from J, leaving 12 bases between them. The CDR3 sequence is 15 residues long. CDR1 SGDLS and CDR2 YYNGEE come from the germline V gene. The CDR3 region has the DNA TGTGCCAGCAGCGTAGCAGCGCAGCCAAACAATGAGCAGTTCTTC. It yields the protein CASSVAAQPNNEQFF.

This chain uses TRBV6-5 with TRBJ1-3; D not certain. The CDR3 is made up of 12 amino acids. V was clipped by 6 bases and J by 0 bases, with 3 bases between them. Germline V gene lookup returns CDR1 MNHEY and CDR2 SVGAGI. The CDR3 sequence is CASRSSGNTIYF. CDR3 nucleotides: TGTGCCAGCAGGAGCTCTGGAAACACCATATATTTT.

This clone was counted a single time. The rearrangement links TRBV10-3 to TRBJ2-1, with TRBD2 matching over 9 bases. Germline V gene sequence: CDR1 ENHRY, CDR2 SYGVKD. The junction had 6 bases not matched to a gene; V was cut back by 6 bases and J by 3 bases. The CDR3 loop spans 15 amino acids. CDR3 in DNA: TGTGCCATCAGACCCGGACTAGCGAGCTACAATGAGCAGTTCTTC. Translated, it gives CAIRPGLASYNEQFF.

In this sample, this clone turned up a few times. The J gene is TRBJ2-5, the V gene TRBV19; 12 positions match TRBD2. The CDR3 sequence is 15 residues long. Germline loops: CDR1 LNHDA, CDR2 SQIVND (reference sequence). V lost 4 bases and J lost 2; bases outside the gene matches: 2. The CDR3 region is CASSTGLAGQETQYF. Here the CDR3 DNA reads TGTGCCAGTAGTACCGGACTAGCGGGGCAAGAGACCCAGTACTTC. Filled out from reference TRBV19 and TRBJ2-5, the complete variable domain reads DGGITQSPKYLFRKEGQNVTLSCEQNLNHDAMYWYRQDPGQGLRLIYYSQIVNDFQKGDIAEGYSVSREKKESFPLTVTSAQKNPTAFYLCASSTGLAGQETQYFGPGTRLLVL.

This clone appeared a single time. V is TRBV5-1 and J is TRBJ2-1, with D perhaps TRBD2 (6 bases). Trimming left V 0 bases short and J 4 bases short, with 8 bases between. This CDR3 is 14 amino acids long. Germline V gene data show CDR1 as SGHRS and CDR2 as YFSETQ. CDR3: CASSLGDSYNEQFF. In nucleotides, the CDR3 is TGCGCCAGCAGCTTGGGGGACTCGTACAATGAGCAGTTCTTC.

This clone was counted between two and nine times. This sequence joins TRBV2 and TRBJ1-2; D uncertain. The CDR3 is made up of 13 amino acids. V gave up 6 bases and J gave up 7 bases, with 15 bases separating them. CDR1 and CDR2 from the germline V gene are SNHLY and FYNNEI. The CDR3 region is CASSRELMTGYTF. The CDR3 region has the DNA TGTGCCAGCAGCCGGGAACTTATGACTGGCTACACCTTC.

V usage is TRBV7-8 and J usage is TRBJ1-1; 7 nucleotides agree with TRBD1. The junction had 10 bases not matched to a gene; V was cut back by 3 bases and J by 3 bases. CDR1 SGHVS and CDR2 FQNEAQ come from the germline V gene. The CDR3 runs 16 residues. CDR3 amino acids: CASSLRQGPRDTEAFF. DNA for the CDR3: TGTGCCAGCAGCTTGCGACAGGGCCCTAGGGACACTGAAGCTTTCTTT. The entire variable domain, with the rest obtained from reference TRBV7-8 and TRBJ1-1, is as follows: GAGVSQSPRYKVAKRGQDVALRCDPISGHVSLFWYQQALGQGPEFLTYFQNEAQLDKSGLPSDRFFAERPEGSVSTLKIQRTQQEDSAVYLCASSLRQGPRDTEAFFGQGTRLTVV.

This clone was detected a few times. This chain joins TRBV4-1 and TRBJ2-7; no clear D gene. The CDR3 length is 16 residues. Germline values: CDR1 MGHRA, CDR2 YSYEKL. V dropped 1 base and J dropped 2 bases, with 15 bases sitting between them. The CDR3 reads CASSQVGDTLPYEQYF. The CDR3 DNA reads TGCGCCAGCAGCCAAGTTGGAGATACCCTACCCTACGAGCAGTACTTC.

This chain uses TRBV10-1 with TRBJ2-1, with D possibly matching TRBD2 (7 bases). This CDR3 comprises 16 residues. V lost 3 bases to trimming and J lost 6 bases, with 18 bases between them. Germline values: CDR1 WNHNN, CDR2 SYGVQD (reference sequence). The CDR3 sequence is CASSEGGGGASNEQFF. As DNA, the CDR3 is TGCGCCAGCAGTGAAGGTGGAGGGGGGGCCTCCAATGAGCAGTTCTTC.

This clone occurred a few times. The chain uses TRBV11-2 and TRBJ2-5; the match to TRBD2 covers 12 bases. The CDR3 has 14 amino acids. The ends lost 3 bases at V and 5 bases at J; junction bases unmatched: 1. Germline values: CDR1 SGHAT, CDR2 FQNNGV. The CDR3 coding sequence is TGTGCCAGCAGCTTCCTAGCGGGGGGGGAGACCCAGTACTTC. Translating it yields CASSFLAGGETQYF.

This chain connects TRBV28 to TRBJ1-5; 9 bases align to TRBD1. Losses at the gene ends were 3 bases for V and 7 bases for J; bases not matched to a gene: 4. The length of the CDR3 is 14 residues. Germline values: CDR1 MDHEN, CDR2 SYDVKM. The CDR3 reads CASSLGQGFQPQHF. The CDR3 DNA sequence: TGTGCCAGCAGTTTGGGACAGGGCTTCCAGCCCCAGCATTTT.

V is TRBV29-1 and J is TRBJ1-1, with TRBD1 matching 8 bases. Per germline, CDR1 SQVTM and CDR2 ANQGSEA. The CDR3 consists of 11 residues. J gave up 5 bases and V 7 bases, and 3 bases lay outside the gene matches. CDR3 protein: CSGDRGTEAFF. The CDR3 DNA follows: TGCAGCGGCGACAGGGGTACTGAAGCTTTCTTT.

J is TRBJ1-2 and V is TRBV25-1; TRBD1 matches at 7 bases. Germline CDR1 and CDR2: MGHDK and SYGVNS. J lost 7 bases, V lost 8 bases, and 25 bases had no gene match. This CDR3 region has 18 residues. This CDR3 reads CASEPGGRLGGGNVGYTF. The CDR3 bases are TGTGCCAGCGAACCAGGGGGGCGGTTGGGAGGAGGGAATGTTGGCTACACCTTC.

The chain employs TRBV29-1 and TRBJ2-5; D possibly corresponds to TRBD2 (5 bases). V gave up 4 bases and J gave up 2 bases, with 20 bases separating them. Germline CDR1 and CDR2: SQVTM and ANQGSEA. The length of the CDR3 is 16 residues. Here the CDR3 reads CSVVGIDAHRQETQYF. The CDR3 DNA sequence: TGCAGCGTTGTCGGGATTGATGCCCATCGGCAAGAGACCCAGTACTTC.

This clone was observed a few times. The chain joins TRBV14 to TRBJ1-2; D is perhaps TRBD1 (6 bases). The V and J ends lost 4 bases and 0 bases respectively, with 12 bases between them. CDR1 SGHDN and CDR2 FVKESK come from the germline V gene. The CDR3 loop spans 15 amino acids. CDR3 sequence (DNA): TGTGCCAGCAGCCGGGGGCTGATAGCTAACTATGGCTACACCTTC. Translation gives CASSRGLIANYGYTF.

V and J are TRBV30 and TRBJ1-6, with 11 bases matching TRBD1. Per germline, CDR1 GTSNPN and CDR2 SVGIG (reference sequence). V dropped 3 bases and J dropped 0; count of bases not matched to a gene: 10. The CDR3 loop spans 19 amino acids. CDR3 residues: CAWSARDRGSSSYNSPLHF. CDR3 DNA sequence: TGTGCCTGGAGCGCCCGGGACAGGGGGTCAAGCTCCTATAATTCACCCCTCCACTTT.

J is TRBJ2-4 and V is TRBV6-5; tentative D call: TRBD1 (7 bases). The CDR3 contains 12 residues. The V gene's germline CDR1 is MNHEY and CDR2 SVGAGI. Trimming cost V 5 bases and J 9 bases, with 11 bases left between them. CDR3 DNA: TGTGCCAGCAGTACAGGGGAGGCCATTCAGTACTTC. This gives the protein CASSTGEAIQYF.

The genes are TRBV11-1 and TRBJ2-7; 7 bases align to TRBD2. The junction had 5 bases not matched to a gene; V was cut back by 5 bases and J by 4 bases. Germline V CDR1 and CDR2: SGHAT, FQDESV (reference sequence). The CDR3 contains 13 residues. The CDR3 loop reads CASSGLDNYEQYF. In DNA form, the CDR3 reads TGTGCCAGCAGCGGACTAGATAATTACGAGCAGTACTTC.

The chain carries TRBV5-1 and TRBJ1-3; tentatively, D is TRBD1 (6 bases). The V and J ends lost 3 bases and 0 bases respectively, with 10 bases between them. The CDR3 spans 15 residues. The germline V gene has CDR1 SGHRS and CDR2 YFSETQ. The CDR3 protein is CASSSSRGSGNTIYF. CDR3 coding DNA: TGCGCCAGCAGCTCCTCCAGGGGCTCTGGAAACACCATATATTTT.